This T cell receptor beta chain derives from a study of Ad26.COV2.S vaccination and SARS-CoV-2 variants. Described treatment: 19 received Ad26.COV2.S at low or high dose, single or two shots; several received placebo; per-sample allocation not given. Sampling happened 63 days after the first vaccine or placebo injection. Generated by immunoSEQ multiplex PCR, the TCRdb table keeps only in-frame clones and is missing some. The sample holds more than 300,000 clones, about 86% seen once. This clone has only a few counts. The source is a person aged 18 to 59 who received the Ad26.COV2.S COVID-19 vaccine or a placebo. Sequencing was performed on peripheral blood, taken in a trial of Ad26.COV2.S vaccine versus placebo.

The CDR3 DNA reads as TGTGCCAGCTCACCCAGACAGGGGGGCAGCACCGGGGAGCTGTTTTTT. It yields the protein CASSPRQGGSTGELFF. The rearrangement links TRBV18 to TRBJ2-2, with 9 bases fitting TRBD1. This CDR3 has 16 amino acids. V lost 3 bases and J lost 4; bases outside the gene matches: 6. Germline-derived CDR1 and CDR2 are KGHSH and LQKENI.